This T cell receptor (beta chain) derives from a study of T cell responses to AZD1222 COVID-19 vaccine. Overall study context: Pooling covered second doses at about 4 or about 12 weeks.

There are 13 residues in the CDR3. CDR1 SGHTA and CDR2 FQGNSA come from the germline V gene. Notes on the study in general: As reported, nearly half of all spike-specific TCRs target variant regions that are unmutated. Females made up more of the donors, who were largely white British, and clonal diversity may have come out too low. Spike-spanning, vaccine-associated CD4 TCRs were dominant at 160-218 and 743-854.

Comment on this clone: Its target is unknown. An end of the junction does not agree with germline; a read error may underlie this.

Produced via immunoSEQ multiplex PCR; TCRdb's table is partial and in-frame only. The table has 150,000 or so clones, 80% to 90% seen once. This sample comprised peripheral blood, obtained on day 0 of AZD1222 vaccination. The TCR originated in an adult in good health. V and J are TRBV7-2 and TRBJ2-3; TRBD2 matches at 7 bases. CDR3 sequence: CASSLAVTDTQYF. The CDR3 coding sequence is TGTGCCAGCAGCCTAGCGGTCACAGATACGCAGTATTTT.